This T cell receptor beta chain is from a study of cytomegalovirus exposure and HLA in healthy donors. Produced via immunoSEQ multiplex PCR; TCRdb's table is partial and in-frame only. The profile shows around 180,000 clones, approximately 84% of them singletons. Regarding this clone: Its antigen remains unidentified.

This CDR3 contains 15 residues. V trimming: 5 bases; J trimming: 3 bases; junction bases outside the gene matches: 7. CDR1 is SGHTA, CDR2 FQGNSA, per germline. General study results and limits: In the 120 or so validation repertoires, more than 85% of cluster scores exceeded 0, per a later analysis. For most TCR sequences rarity was the rule, although some public TCRs occurred in many donors.

This TCR came from a man in his late teens or twenties in good health and CMV-seropositive. The sequencing input was PBMCs. The genes are TRBV7-2 and TRBJ2-5; 9 bases fit TRBD1. The CDR3, as DNA: TGTGCCAGCAGCACAAACAGGGGGCTAAAAGAGACCCAGTACTTC. This gives the protein CASSTNRGLKETQYF.